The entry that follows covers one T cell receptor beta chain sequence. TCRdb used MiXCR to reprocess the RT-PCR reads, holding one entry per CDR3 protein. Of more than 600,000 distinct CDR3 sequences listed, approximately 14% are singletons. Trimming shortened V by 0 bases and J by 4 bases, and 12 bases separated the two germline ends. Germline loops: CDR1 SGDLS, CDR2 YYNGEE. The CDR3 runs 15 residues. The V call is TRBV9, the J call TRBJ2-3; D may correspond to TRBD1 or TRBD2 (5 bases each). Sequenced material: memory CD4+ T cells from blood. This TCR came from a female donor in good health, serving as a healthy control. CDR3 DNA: TGTGCCAGCAGCGTAGAGGGGAGTCCCGCAGATACGCAGTATTTT. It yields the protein CASSVEGSPADTQYF.